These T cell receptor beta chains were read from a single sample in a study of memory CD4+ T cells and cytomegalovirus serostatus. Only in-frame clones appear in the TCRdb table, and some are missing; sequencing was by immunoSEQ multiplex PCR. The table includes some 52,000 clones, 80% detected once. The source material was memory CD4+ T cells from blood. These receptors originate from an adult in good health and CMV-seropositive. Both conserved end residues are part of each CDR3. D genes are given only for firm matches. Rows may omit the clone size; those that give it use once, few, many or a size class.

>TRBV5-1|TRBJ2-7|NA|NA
CASSLGATVYEQYF
TGCGCCAGCAGCTTGGGGGCTACCGTCTACGAGCAGTACTTC
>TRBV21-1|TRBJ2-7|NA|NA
CASSADGLAGDYEQYF
TGTGCCAGCAGCGCCGACGGACTAGCGGGGGACTACGAGCAGTACTTC
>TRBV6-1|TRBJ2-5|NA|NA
CASAVKQETQYF
TGTGCCAGCGCTGTCAAACAAGAGACCCAGTACTTC
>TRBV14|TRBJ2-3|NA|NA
CASSRKSDTQYF
TGTGCCAGCAGCCGTAAGTCAGATACGCAGTATTTT
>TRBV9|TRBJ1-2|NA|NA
CASSVGLYGYTF
TGTGCCAGCAGCGTGGGCCTGTATGGCTACACCTTC
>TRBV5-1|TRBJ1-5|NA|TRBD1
CASSLSQGEKPQHF
TGCGCCAGCAGCTTGTCGCAGGGGGAGAAGCCCCAGCATTTT
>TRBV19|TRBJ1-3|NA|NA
CASSIPGTNSGNTIYF
TGTGCCAGTAGTATACCGGGGACCAACTCTGGAAACACCATATATTTT
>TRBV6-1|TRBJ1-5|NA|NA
CASSVRDSSYQPQHF
TGTGCCAGCAGTGTCCGGGACTCCTCGTATCAGCCCCAGCATTTT
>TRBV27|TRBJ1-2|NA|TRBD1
CASSLPGGSYGYTF
TGTGCCAGCAGTTTACCAGGGGGAAGCTATGGCTACACCTTC
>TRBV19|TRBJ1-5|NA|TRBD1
CASKDRERRQPQHF
TGTGCCAGTAAGGACAGGGAAAGGCGTCAGCCCCAGCATTTT
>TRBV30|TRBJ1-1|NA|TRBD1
CAWTSQSTGGWNTEAFF
TGTGCCTGGACCTCCCAGTCCACAGGGGGCTGGAACACTGAAGCTTTCTTT
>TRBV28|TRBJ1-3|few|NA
CASSSGAMPDGNTIYF
TGTGCCAGCAGTTCTGGTGCGATGCCCGATGGAAACACCATATATTTT
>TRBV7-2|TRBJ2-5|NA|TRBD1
CASSLGAGGKETQYF
TGTGCCAGCAGCTTAGGAGCAGGGGGCAAAGAGACCCAGTACTTC
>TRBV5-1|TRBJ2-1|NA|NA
CASSPAGARYNEQFF
TGCGCCAGCAGTCCGGCGGGGGCCCGATACAATGAGCAGTTCTTC
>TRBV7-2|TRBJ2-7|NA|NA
CASSFGGASSYEQYF
TGTGCCAGCAGCTTTGGGGGGGCGAGCTCCTACGAGCAGTACTTC
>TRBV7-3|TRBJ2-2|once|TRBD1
CASSLGTGRNTGELFF
TGTGCCAGCAGCTTAGGGACAGGGAGGAACACCGGGGAGCTGTTTTTT
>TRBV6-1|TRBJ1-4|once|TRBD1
CASTEWLGQDEKLFF
TGTGCCAGCACCGAATGGTTGGGACAGGATGAAAAACTGTTTTTT
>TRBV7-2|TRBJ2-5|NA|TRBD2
CASSPTSGARQETQYF
TGTGCCAGCAGCCCGACTAGCGGAGCACGACAAGAGACCCAGTACTTC
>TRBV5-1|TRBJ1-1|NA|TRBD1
CASSLREVGQGFKDRRTEAFF
TGCGCCAGCAGCTTGCGCGAGGTAGGACAGGGTTTTAAAGACCGCAGAACTGAAGCTTTCTTT
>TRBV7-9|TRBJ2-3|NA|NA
CASSLVETEIQDTQYF
TGTGCCAGCAGCTTAGTAGAGACGGAAATTCAAGATACGCAGTATTTT
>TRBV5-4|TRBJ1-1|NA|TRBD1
CASSLGTGGTEAFF
TGTGCCAGCAGCTTAGGGACAGGGGGCACTGAAGCTTTCTTT
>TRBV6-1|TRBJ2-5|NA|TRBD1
CASSAGQGTQYF
TGTGCCAGCAGTGCCGGACAGGGGACCCAGTACTTC
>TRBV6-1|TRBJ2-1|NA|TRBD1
CASREGGTGLNEQFF
TGTGCCAGCAGAGAAGGAGGGACAGGGCTGAATGAGCAGTTCTTC
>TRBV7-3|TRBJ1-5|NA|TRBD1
CASSKTGGDQPQHF
TGTGCCAGCAGCAAGACAGGGGGGGATCAGCCCCAGCATTTT
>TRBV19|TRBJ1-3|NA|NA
CASSIDERPRTGNTIYF
TGTGCCAGTAGTATAGATGAGAGACCCCGTACTGGAAACACCATATATTTT
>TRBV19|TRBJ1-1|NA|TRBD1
CASTPGPGQVNTEAFF
TGTGCCAGTACCCCAGGGCCGGGACAGGTGAACACTGAAGCTTTCTTT
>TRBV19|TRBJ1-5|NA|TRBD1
CASRMGQLNQPQHF
TGTGCCAGTAGAATGGGACAGCTAAATCAGCCCCAGCATTTT
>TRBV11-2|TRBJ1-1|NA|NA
CASSNRVTGAFF
TGTGCCAGCAGCAACAGGGTAACGGGAGCTTTCTTT
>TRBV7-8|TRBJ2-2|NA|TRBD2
CASSPSGRGGLTGELFF
TGTGCCAGCAGCCCGAGTGGGCGGGGGGGCTTAACCGGGGAGCTGTTTTTT
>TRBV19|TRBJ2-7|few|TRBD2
CASSSRTSGRTYEQYF
TGTGCCAGTAGTTCCCGGACTAGCGGGAGAACCTACGAGCAGTACTTC
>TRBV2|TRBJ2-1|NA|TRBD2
CASSSPASGSYNEQFF
TGTGCCAGCAGTTCTCCTGCTAGCGGTTCCTACAATGAGCAGTTCTTC